The sequence of this T cell receptor (beta chain) was determined in a study of cytomegalovirus exposure and HLA in healthy donors. Study-wide findings and caveats: Among TCR sequences, most were rare, though some public TCRs appeared in many donors.

In the case of this clone: What it binds is unknown.

CDR1 MNHNS and CDR2 SASEGT come from the germline V gene. V shed 2 bases and J shed 9 bases, with 14 bases lying between them. CDR3 length: 13 amino acids. Measured with immunoSEQ multiplex PCR; TCRdb has only the in-frame clones, and not every one. The profile shows 110,000 to 150,000 clones, 85% to 90% of them singletons. The clonotype originates from a woman aged 25 to 39 in good health and CMV-seropositive. The gene calls are TRBV6-1 and TRBJ2-7; D is unresolved. The sample comprised PBMCs. The chain's CDR3 is CASSESDVRRQYF. As DNA, the CDR3 is TGTGCCAGCAGTGAAAGCGACGTCAGACGGCAGTACTTC.